This T cell receptor (beta chain) is drawn from a study of blood T cell repertoires in COVID-19. The assay was immunoSEQ multiplex PCR, and TCRdb's table has in-frame clones only and misses some. The sample yields about 240,000 clones, around 86% seen once. Trimming left V 1 base short and J 0 bases short, with 7 bases between. The germline CDR1 and CDR2 sequences are LGHDT and YNNKEL (reference sequence). CDR3 length equals 14 residues. The TCR comes from a woman aged 60 to 75 with active or convalescent COVID-19. The sequenced sample consisted of peripheral blood. The V and J genes are TRBV3-1 (or the pseudogene TRBV3-2) and TRBJ2-7; D might be TRBD2 (6 bases). CDR3 DNA sequence: TGTGCCAGCAGCCAAGGGGACTTCTCCTACGAGCAGTACTTC. It specifies CASSQGDFSYEQYF.